A selection of T cell receptor beta chains follows, all from one sample in a study of CD8 T cells in Susac syndrome. TCRdb re-called the immunoSEQ multiplex PCR reads through MiXCR, storing one row per CDR3 protein. The table has around 230,000 distinct CDR3 sequences, about 95% seen once. The material sequenced was CD4+ T cells from PBMCs. These TCRs come from a human donor with multiple sclerosis. Both conserved end residues are part of each CDR3. D genes are given only for firm matches. Not all rows give a size; the values are once, few, many and, for expanded clones, a class.

clone_size: -
v_call: TRBV6-6
d_call: -
j_call: TRBJ1-5
cdr3_aa: CASMGTRNQPQHF
cdr3_nt: TGTGCCAGCATGGGGACAAGGAATCAGCCCCAGCATTTT

clone_size: -
v_call: TRBV18
d_call: TRBD2
j_call: TRBJ2-3
cdr3_aa: CASSPPWSGMDTQYF
cdr3_nt: TGTGCCAGCTCACCACCGTGGAGCGGGATGGATACGCAGTATTTT

clone_size: -
v_call: TRBV20-1
d_call: TRBD1
j_call: TRBJ2-7
cdr3_aa: CSVLRDRVGEQYF
cdr3_nt: TGCAGTGTTTTACGTGACAGGGTCGGCGAGCAGTACTTC

clone_size: -
v_call: TRBV20-1
d_call: TRBD1
j_call: TRBJ2-6
cdr3_aa: CSAIRTGGTSGANVLTF
cdr3_nt: TGCAGTGCCATAAGGACAGGGGGGACCTCTGGGGCCAACGTCCTGACTTTC

clone_size: -
v_call: TRBV20-1
d_call: TRBD2
j_call: TRBJ2-3
cdr3_aa: CSAPHSGGAIDTQYF
cdr3_nt: TGCAGTGCTCCACATAGCGGGGGGGCCATAGATACGCAGTATTTT

clone_size: -
v_call: TRBV20-1
d_call: -
j_call: TRBJ1-6
cdr3_aa: CSARVGNSPLHF
cdr3_nt: TGCAGTGCTAGAGTAGGGAATTCACCCCTCCACTTT

clone_size: once
v_call: TRBV29-1
d_call: -
j_call: TRBJ1-1
cdr3_aa: CSVWWGGTEAFF
cdr3_nt: TGCAGCGTCTGGTGGGGGGGCACTGAAGCTTTCTTT

clone_size: -
v_call: TRBV24-1
d_call: TRBD2
j_call: TRBJ2-2
cdr3_aa: CATSPSGVSNTGELFF
cdr3_nt: TGTGCCACCAGTCCCAGCGGGGTGTCGAACACCGGGGAGCTGTTTTTT

clone_size: -
v_call: TRBV28
d_call: TRBD2
j_call: TRBJ2-1
cdr3_aa: CASSLSDGGGRVNEQFF
cdr3_nt: TGTGCCAGCAGTTTATCTGATGGCGGCGGGAGGGTCAATGAGCAGTTCTTC

clone_size: -
v_call: TRBV20-1
d_call: TRBD1
j_call: TRBJ2-1
cdr3_aa: CSARDRTGAYNEQFF
cdr3_nt: TGCAGTGCTAGAGACCGAACAGGGGCCTACAATGAGCAGTTCTTC